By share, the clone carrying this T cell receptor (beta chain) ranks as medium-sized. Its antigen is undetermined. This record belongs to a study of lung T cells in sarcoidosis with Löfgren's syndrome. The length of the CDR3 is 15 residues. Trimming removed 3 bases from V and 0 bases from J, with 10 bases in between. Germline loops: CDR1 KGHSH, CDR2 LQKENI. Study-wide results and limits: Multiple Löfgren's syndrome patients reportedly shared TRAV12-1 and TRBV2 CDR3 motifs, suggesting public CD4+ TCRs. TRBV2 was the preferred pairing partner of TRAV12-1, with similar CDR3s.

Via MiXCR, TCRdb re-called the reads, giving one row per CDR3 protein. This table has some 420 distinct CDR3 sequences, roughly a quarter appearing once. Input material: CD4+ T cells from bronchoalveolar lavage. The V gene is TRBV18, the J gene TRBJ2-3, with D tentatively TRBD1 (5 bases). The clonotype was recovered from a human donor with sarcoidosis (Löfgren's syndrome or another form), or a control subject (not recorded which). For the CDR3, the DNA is TGTGCCAGCTCACCCACAGCAGGGAGCACAGATACGCAGTATTTT. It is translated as CASSPTAGSTDTQYF.